This T cell receptor beta chain emerged from a study of identical twins. Study results and limitations: Models underestimated TCR alpha sharing (out-of-frame) in monozygotic twins. Excess sharing between twins was weaker in beta out-of-frame sequences. Abundant beta clonotypes from cord blood bore fewer insertions; memory repertoires lacked this pattern.

This clonotype was counted many times. Antigen: not known. Germline trimming cut 1 base from V and 10 bases from J; bases unmatched to any gene: 3. This CDR3 has 14 residues. TCRdb called the 5' RACE reads again in MiXCR, with one record for every CDR3 protein. The sample includes about 220,000 distinct CDR3 sequences, around 10% of them seen just once. All donors were healthy Caucasians. This sequence was found in a young woman in good health. The genes are TRBV12-3 or TRBV12-4 and TRBJ2-3, with 12 bases aligning to TRBD2. The source material was memory (CD45RO+) T cells sorted from blood. CDR3 sequence: CASSLGTSGVSQYF. For the CDR3, the DNA is TGTGCCAGCAGTTTAGGGACTAGCGGGGTATCGCAGTATTTT.